This T cell receptor (beta chain) was sequenced for a study of lymphopenia after photon versus proton radiotherapy. On this clone itself: What it recognizes is unknown.

Trimming pared 11 bases from V and 1 base from J, leaving 15 bases between. Per the germline V gene, CDR1 is ENHRY and CDR2 is SYGVKD. The length of the CDR3 is 14 residues. Study-level results: Proton therapy kept repertoires fairly stable, unlike photons, which gained effector/memory cells.

The table came from immunoSEQ multiplex PCR; TCRdb's copy has only in-frame clones and leaves some out. The data show under 80,000 clones, roughly 86% seen once. The receptor's source is a man between 40 and 49 years old with gastric cancer. The material was peripheral blood, obtained from a patient treated with photon-based radiotherapy. This chain connects TRBV10-3 to TRBJ1-3; weak D call: TRBD1 (5 bases). The CDR3 region has the DNA TGTGCCGCCCAACTTGGGACGTCTGGAAACACCATATATTTT. It codes for CAAQLGTSGNTIYF.